Listed below are T cell receptor beta chains from one sample, sequenced in a study of cytomegalovirus exposure and HLA in healthy donors. This table comes from immunoSEQ multiplex PCR, and its TCRdb copy is limited to in-frame clones, with some not included. This table holds 90,000 to 150,000 clones, over 65% found once. Input material: PBMCs. The source of these receptors is a female donor in good health and CMV-seronegative. The CDR3 runs from the conserved cysteine through the conserved F or W. Fields, in order: D gene, clone size, J gene, V gene, CDR3 protein, CDR3 DNA. A D gene is named only where the DNA matches it firmly. For some rows the clone size is stated as once, few or many, or as a class when expanded; others skip it.

TRBD1	.	TRBJ1-6	TRBV29-1	CSVGDRDNSPLHF	TGCAGCGTGGGGGACAGGGATAATTCACCCCTCCACTTT
.	.	TRBJ1-1	TRBV7-3	CASRRQLNTEAFF	TGTGCCAGCAGGCGACAGTTGAACACTGAAGCTTTCTTT
.	.	TRBJ1-2	TRBV27	CASSLMSGGIYGYTF	TGTGCCAGCAGTTTAATGTCGGGGGGTATCTATGGCTACACCTTC
.	.	TRBJ2-1	TRBV7-2	CAAGSTSYNEQFF	TGTGCCGCAGGTTCTACCTCCTACAATGAGCAGTTCTTC
.	.	TRBJ1-2	TRBV7-9	CASRPNGGANYGYTF	TGTGCCAGCAGACCTAACGGCGGGGCAAACTATGGCTACACCTTC
TRBD1	.	TRBJ2-3	TRBV19	CASSIGTGSDTQYF	TGTGCCAGTAGTATAGGGACAGGGTCAGATACGCAGTATTTT
TRBD2	.	TRBJ2-3	TRBV25-1	CASGGSLATDTQYF	TGTGCCAGCGGAGGATCACTAGCGACAGATACGCAGTATTTT
.	few	TRBJ1-4	TRBV5-6	CASSLELFATNEKLFF	TGTGCCAGCAGCTTGGAACTATTCGCAACTAATGAAAAACTGTTTTTT
.	.	TRBJ1-2	TRBV5-4	CASNSATRANYGYTF	TGTGCCAGCAACTCGGCTACCAGGGCTAACTATGGCTACACCTTC
.	.	TRBJ2-1	TRBV6-5	CAIAETLDKYNEQFF	TGTGCCATCGCTGAAACCCTGGACAAATACAATGAGCAGTTCTTC
TRBD1	.	TRBJ1-3	TRBV28	CASSTVTGGDYSGNTIYF	TGTGCCAGCAGTACGGTTACAGGGGGAGATTATTCTGGAAACACCATATATTTT
.	once	TRBJ1-6	TRBV15	CATSEERLLGRPLHF	TGTGCCACCAGCGAGGAACGGCTGCTGGGTAGACCCCTCCACTTT
.	.	TRBJ2-2	TRBV18	CASSTGNTGELFF	TGTGCCAGCTCAACAGGGAACACCGGGGAGCTGTTTTTT
.	.	TRBJ1-5	TRBV27	CASSLRGGGSNQPQHF	TGTGCCAGCAGTTTACGGGGGGGAGGGAGCAATCAGCCCCAGCATTTT
TRBD1	few	TRBJ1-1	TRBV6-5	CASRQQGGAFTEAFF	TGTGCCAGCAGGCAACAGGGGGGTGCGTTCACTGAAGCTTTCTTT
.	.	TRBJ2-3	TRBV5-1	CASSAGRTLSDTQYF	TGCGCCAGCAGCGCGGGACGGACTCTCAGCGATACGCAGTATTTT
.	.	TRBJ1-2	TRBV27	CASTPGGVYVGGYTF	TGTGCCAGCACCCCGGGGGGGGTCTATGTGGGTGGCTACACCTTC
.	few	TRBJ2-7	TRBV10-2	CASSGDWRAYEQYF	TGCGCCAGCAGTGGTGACTGGAGAGCCTACGAGCAGTACTTC
TRBD1	once	TRBJ1-1	TRBV30	CAWSGHLQGAFEAFF	TGTGCCTGGAGTGGCCACCTTCAGGGGGCGTTTGAAGCTTTCTTT
.	.	TRBJ2-7	TRBV5-1	CASSLDRLEQYF	TGCGCCAGCAGCTTAGACAGGTTGGAGCAGTACTTC
.	once	TRBJ2-7	TRBV6-1	CASSQAEQYF	TGTGCCAGCAGTCAAGCCGAGCAGTACTTC
TRBD1	.	TRBJ1-4	TRBV10-3	CASLGQLNEKLFF	TGTGCCAGCTTGGGACAGCTTAATGAAAAACTGTTTTTT
.	.	TRBJ1-1	TRBV5-6	CASSLVGANTEAFF	TGTGCCAGCAGCTTGGTGGGCGCGAACACTGAAGCTTTCTTT
TRBD2	.	TRBJ2-5	TRBV5-5	CASSPAGGQETQYF	TGTGCCAGCAGCCCCGCGGGGGGCCAAGAGACCCAGTACTTC
.	.	TRBJ1-5	TRBV6-6	CASRPQEGNQPQHF	TGTGCCAGCAGACCACAGGAAGGCAATCAGCCCCAGCATTTT
.	.	TRBJ1-1	TRBV29-1	CSVDNGGRNTEAFF	TGCAGCGTAGACAACGGCGGGCGGAACACTGAAGCTTTCTTT
TRBD1	once	TRBJ2-2	TRBV6-1	CASSHGQGAGELFF	TGTGCCAGCAGCCATGGACAGGGGGCCGGGGAGCTGTTTTTT